The 5 T cell receptor beta chains below all came from one sample that was sequenced in a study of blood T cells in healthy people across ages (dated by TCRdb to between 2015 and 2016). Receptor amplification or capture employed 5' RACE. Sequencing took place on an Illumina HiSeq 2500. A second PCR of roughly 6 to 11 cycles was performed with a sample-barcoded 5' primer and a J-beta primer mix. The public reads were reprocessed in TCRdb via fastp at Q25 and MiXCR, keeping in-frame beta chains. One record per CDR3 amino acid sequence lists the most common genes and DNA. The sample table holds 800,000 to 950,000 distinct CDR3 sequences, of which roughly 35% were seen once. 10% to 15% of the sample comes from the top ten. Source material: blood. Every receptor here comes from a man aged 18-30 years in good health.

The chain joins TRBV20-1 to TRBJ2-5, with TRBD1 matching over 9 bases. The CDR3 totals 19 residues. V was clipped by 0 bases and J by 0 bases; unmatched bases: 14. Germline V lookup: CDR1 DFQATT, CDR2 SNEGSKA (reference sequence). CDR3: CSARDRYRGRVSDQETQYF. The CDR3 region has the DNA TGCAGTGCTAGAGACCGATACAGGGGGCGGGTATCGGACCAAGAGACCCAGTACTTC.

The chain joins TRBV5-5 to TRBJ2-7; D unresolved. The CDR3 has 13 residues. V lost 6 bases, J lost 2 bases, and 12 bases lay in between. Germline assignment: CDR1 SGHKS and CDR2 YYEKEE (reference sequence). Written as DNA, the CDR3 is TGTGCCAGCAACCGGGCTACCACCTACGAGCAGTACTTC. Its translation: CASNRATTYEQYF. The variable domain in full, completed from reference TRBV5-5 and TRBJ2-7, reads DAGVTQSPTHLIKTRGQQVTLRCSPISGHKSVSWYQQVLGQGPQFIFQYYEKEERGRGNFPDRFSARQFPNYSSELNVNALLLGDSALYLCASNRATTYEQYFGPGTRLTVT.

Comment on this clonotype: One junction end does not reproduce the germline sequence, and a read error may be involved. The chain combines TRBV7-2 with TRBJ1-6; 9 nucleotides align to TRBD1. The germline V gene encodes CDR1 SGHTA and CDR2 FQGNSA. The CDR3 is 16 amino acids. CDR3 in amino acids: CASNTGGFAYDSPLHF. CDR3 DNA: TGTGCCAGTAACACAGGGGGCTTCGCCTATGATTCACCCCTCCACTTT.

This clonotype was recorded many times. The genes are TRBV7-2 and TRBJ1-2, with a possible D match to TRBD1 (6 bases). V was shortened by 6 bases and J by 8 bases, with 13 bases between the two germline ends. The CDR3 is 12 amino acids. Germline V gene data show CDR1 as SGHTA and CDR2 as FQGNSA. CDR3 amino acids: CASSLGQGGYTF. The CDR3 bases are TGTGCCAGCAGTTTGGGGCAGGGGGGCTACACCTTC.

The V and J genes are TRBV20-1 and TRBJ2-3; D might be TRBD2 (7 bases). This CDR3 contains 13 residues. Germline V CDR1 and CDR2: DFQATT, SNEGSKA (reference sequence). Trimming stripped 2 bases from V and 4 bases from J, with 10 bases between. CDR3 in amino acids: CSARRGAADTQYF. The DNA of the CDR3 is TGCAGTGCTAGACGGGGGGCGGCAGATACGCAGTATTTT.